This T cell receptor beta chain is from a study of molecular identifiers for immune sequencing clone quantification. Study background: Replicate runs used RNA from 20,000 or 100,000 naive CD8 cells, which was split five ways into aliquots, and four of those aliquots were then sequenced.

This clonotype was observed a few times. Previously described methods with listed TCR primers produced the bulk TCR libraries. TCRdb ran MiXCR on the PCR reads and lists one entry per CDR3 protein. The table has 80,000 to 100,000 distinct CDR3 sequences, approximately 24% seen once; the top ten hold 0.85% to 1%. Between the trimmed V and J ends, which lost 4 bases and 4 bases, there was a span of 8 bases. The CDR3 extends over 13 amino acids. Looked up from germline, CDR1 is MNHEY and CDR2 is SVGEGT. Sample: naive CD8+ T cells from blood, with Jurkat cell RNA spiked in. Specified subset: FACS-sorted CD8+CD4-CCR7+CD45RA+ naive T cells. This sequence joins TRBV6-2 or TRBV6-3 and TRBJ2-1; D is unresolved. The clonotype originates from a human donor in good health. Some libraries in this study had Jurkat cell RNA spiked in. CDR3 sequence (DNA): TGTGCCAGCAGTTCCCTCATGTACAATGAGCAGTTCTTC. It is translated as CASSSLMYNEQFF.